The present T cell receptor beta chain was sequenced within a study of blood T cell repertoires in COVID-19 (dated by TCRdb to 2019 to 2021). Concerning the study at large: The collaborator samples originated in the United States, Italy and Spain and spanned the acute and convalescent phases of COVID-19. The material from the prospective study consisted of cDNA or gDNA derived from T cells, B-cell-depleted T cells, or PBMCs. The dataset comprised deeply sampled blood TCRbeta repertoires from subjects exposed to, actively infected with, or recovered from COVID-19. The repertoires were released in a freely available public database meant as a resource for research on the immune response to SARS-CoV-2. The samples were drawn from the first 160 participants of the ongoing ImmuneRACE study and from 950 to 1,500 subjects provided by 6 global collaborators. Sample metadata almost always included a de-identified subject ID, COVID-19 status, age in years and sex. Where available, HLA class I and class II types were obtained from metadata supplied by the sample provider rather than from assay-based typing. Overall study outcomes, separate from this receptor: Clinical and demographic metadata were provided uncurated, with the amount varying by source and participant.

About this clone itself: Its recognized antigen is unknown. No base qualities exist here, and no much larger clone lies one base off it.

Each collaborating institution followed its own protocols to collect whole blood in K2EDTA tubes. Collaborator samples were shipped for TCRbeta analysis as frozen whole blood, isolated PBMCs, or DNA extracted from either sample type. TCRbeta CDR3 regions were amplified from genomic DNA by means of the immunoSEQ Assay, a bias-controlled multiplex PCR. The paper's processing steps were these. Nucleated cell counts per sample were estimated from amplification of reference gene primers within the assay. Sequence reads were collapsed and filtered to measure the absolute abundance of every unique TCRbeta CDR3 rearrangement. For each sample, productive Simpson clonality was calculated as the square root of Simpson's diversity index over productive rearrangements. TCRdb stores this immuneACCESS table with in-frame sequences only. Part of the clones is absent; in the studies checked, under half of the shortfall reflects unresolved V genes, and no reason is known for the rest. Clone size and V and J calls were adopted from that table, with D and trimming inferred from the DNA. The sample profile shows 150,000 to 200,000 clones; over 80% of them were found once. The top ten hold less than 3.5% of the sample.

Sequences were obtained from peripheral blood. The sequence derives from a woman aged 55-70 years with acute or convalescent COVID-19.

The CDR3 reads as follows: CASSSSGGNNEQFF. The nucleotide sequence reads as follows: TGTGCCAGCAGTTCTAGCGGGGGTAACAATGAGCAGTTCTTC. The chain is made from TRBV2 and TRBJ2-1; TRBD2 lines up with 10 middle nucleotides. Trimming leaves V shorter by 5 bases and J shorter by 5 bases, with the junction holding 3 bases beyond the gene matches. From a lookup of the germline V gene, CDR1 and CDR2 are SNHLY and FYNNEI. From the cysteine up to the phenylalanine, the CDR3 has a length of 14 residues. The entry retains the CDR3 DNA only, 42 bases that are in frame from base 1.